The clone carrying this TCR beta chain has ten or more counts. Its antigen is currently unknown. This sample is drawn from a study of response to subunit inactivated influenza vaccine. Each CDR3 protein gets one entry after TCRdb re-called the RT-PCR reads with MiXCR. The sample includes under 800,000 distinct CDR3 sequences, 14% of them seen just once. General study findings and limits: After each seasonal influenza vaccination, few new T cells are recruited, the authors suggested.

This CDR3 has 13 amino acids. The ends were cut back, 9 bases at V and 5 bases at J, with 14 bases in the middle. Looked up from germline, CDR1 is SGHTA and CDR2 is FQGNSA. Material: PBMCs from blood, obtained 14 to 15 days before vaccination. This sequence was found in a man aged 45-65 years who received an inactivated influenza vaccine. The rearrangement uses TRBV7-2 and TRBJ2-1; tentatively, D is TRBD2 (5 bases). Here the CDR3 reads CASKLGPNNEQFF. For the CDR3, the DNA is TGTGCCAGTAAACTAGGGCCGAACAATGAGCAGTTCTTC.